This entry lists 17 T cell receptor beta chains sequenced from one sample in a study of regulatory T cells in long-lasting Graves disease. This sample's time point: newly diagnosed GD, antithyroid drugs for less than 3 months. PBMC-derived RNA was used for the TCR library. CDR3-region Arm-PCR and iRepertoire HTBI primers produced the TCR beta libraries. Using its own MiXCR run on the multiplex PCR reads, TCRdb lists one record per CDR3 protein. This table holds a few hundred thousand distinct CDR3 sequences, 15% to 20% found once. The sample was also reused in another study, on T cells in Graves' hyperthyroidism and ophthalmopathy.

The input for sequencing was peripheral blood mononuclear cells (PBMCs), taken at new diagnosis, from a patient treated with antithyroid drugs. The origin of the receptors is a woman aged 18-29 years with Graves disease.

This clonotype was seen at least ten times. The chain joins TRBV27 to TRBJ2-1, with 10 nucleotides matching TRBD2. The germline CDR1 and CDR2 sequences are MNHEY and SMNVEV (reference sequence). This CDR3 is built from 14 residues. Trimming removed 8 bases from V and 9 bases from J; junction bases left unmatched: 10. CDR3 nucleotide sequence: TGTGCCAGCTATTTAGCGGGAGGTCTGGGTGAGCAGTTCTTC. This encodes CASYLAGGLGEQFF.

In its sample, this clonotype was seen a few times. One end of the junction does not line up with germline, which may come from a read error. The chain couples TRBV7-2 to TRBJ2-1; no reliable D call. The length of the CDR3 is 14 residues. CDR1 is SGHTA, CDR2 FQGNSA, per germline. As DNA, the CDR3 is TGTGTCAGCAACCCTAAACCAGGATACAATGAGCAGTTCTTC. This translates into CVSNPKPGYNEQFF.

This chain connects TRBV12-3 or TRBV12-4 to TRBJ1-1; unclear D gene. Trimming removed 6 bases from V and 0 bases from J, with 11 bases in between. The CDR3 contains 14 residues. The CDR3 coding sequence is TGTGCCAGCAGGCGCAGGTCATTGAACACTGAAGCTTTCTTT. Encoded protein: CASRRRSLNTEAFF.

The rearrangement uses TRBV7-9 and TRBJ2-1, with 8 bases that match TRBD1. V was pared by 1 base and J by 11 bases, with 7 bases of the junction left unmatched. From germline, CDR1 is SEHNR and CDR2 FQNEAQ (reference sequence). This CDR3 region has 14 residues. CDR3 in amino acids: CASSLVAGGGQQFF. Written as DNA, the CDR3 is TGTGCCAGCAGCTTAGTGGCAGGGGGCGGCCAGCAGTTCTTC.

This clonotype was observed many times. The gene calls are TRBV30 and TRBJ1-1; unclear D gene. V gave up 0 bases and J gave up 8 bases, with 7 bases separating them. The CDR3 length is 11 residues. Germline CDR1 and CDR2: GTSNPN and SVGIG (reference sequence). The CDR3 DNA sequence: TGTGCCTGGAGTGTCAAAACCGAAGCTTTCTTT. It encodes CAWSVKTEAFF.

Only a few counts were recorded for this clonotype. The chain links TRBV9 to TRBJ1-3; D remains ambiguous. V lost 0 bases and J lost 2, with 6 bases in between. The CDR3 contains 14 residues. Germline-derived CDR1 and CDR2 are SGDLS and YYNGEE. The CDR3 sequence: CASSVVDTGNTIYF. The CDR3, as DNA: TGTGCCAGCAGCGTAGTCGACACTGGAAACACCATATATTTT.

J is TRBJ2-7 and V is TRBV5-5; no clear D. Trimming pared 1 base from V and 7 bases from J, leaving 18 bases between. The CDR3 runs 15 residues. Germline V lookup: CDR1 SGHKS, CDR2 YYEKEE (reference sequence). CDR3 coding DNA: TGTGCCAGCAGCTTGTCACTGAGCTCCTACAATGAGCAGTACTTC. It codes for CASSLSLSSYNEQYF.

To note about this clonotype: This clone may be a read error of a much larger clone one base away. The rearrangement joins TRBV7-9 to TRBJ2-2; 11 positions agree with TRBD2. J lost 5 bases, V lost 5 bases, and 10 bases had no gene match. This CDR3 is built from 17 residues. Per germline, CDR1 SEHNR and CDR2 FQNEAQ (reference sequence). CDR3 nucleotide sequence: TGTGCCAGCAGCCACAATAGACTAGCGGGGCAAACCGGGGAGCTGTTTTTT. The encoded protein is CASSHNRLAGQTGELFF.

The V call is TRBV7-3, the J call TRBJ2-1; 12 positions agree with TRBD2. Trimming cost V 4 bases and J 10 bases; bases outside gene matches: 5. Germline assignment: CDR1 SGHTA and CDR2 FQGTGA. The CDR3 length is 14 residues. The CDR3 reads CASSSTSGSDEQFF. CDR3 coding DNA: TGTGCCAGCAGCTCGACTAGCGGGAGCGACGAGCAGTTCTTC.

The rearrangement links TRBV5-6 to TRBJ2-2; 7 positions match TRBD2. The CDR3 extends over 16 amino acids. Germline values: CDR1 SGHDT, CDR2 YYEEEE. Germline trimming cut 4 bases from V and 4 bases from J; bases unmatched to any gene: 10. The CDR3 reads CASSPGAGVITGELFF. CDR3 coding DNA: TGTGCCAGCAGCCCAGGCGCGGGAGTTATCACCGGGGAGCTGTTTTTT.

With regard to this clonotype: This sequence may be a read error, since a much larger clone differs from it by one base. V gene TRBV6-5 combines with J gene TRBJ2-3; possibly TRBD1 for D (6 bases). Germline loops: CDR1 MNHEY, CDR2 SVGAGI. This CDR3 has 14 amino acids. In DNA form, the CDR3 reads TGTGCCAGCGGTTACTCAGGGGACACAGATACGCAGTATTTT. Protein product: CASGYSGDTDTQYF.

The CDR3 nucleotides read TGTGCCAGCAGCTTAGATGGAGGGAGCTATGGCTACACCTTC. Translation gives CASSLDGGSYGYTF. The J gene is TRBJ1-2, the V gene TRBV7-8; D is unclear. V was trimmed by 1 base and J by 4 bases, leaving 10 bases between them. The CDR3 is made up of 14 amino acids. Germline lookup yields CDR1 SGHVS and CDR2 FQNEAQ.

This clonotype was detected only a few times. The junction does not match germline at one end; this may be a read error. The chain joins TRBV10-2 to TRBJ2-1; a weak D match, TRBD2 (6 bases). Germline V gives CDR1 WSHSY, CDR2 SAAADI. This CDR3 is 14 amino acids long. The CDR3 DNA follows: TGCGCCAGCGGTGAGTCGACTAGGGATAATGAGCAGTTCTTC. Protein product: CASGESTRDNEQFF.

This clonotype was seen many times. The chain is built from TRBV11-2 and TRBJ1-2, with a weak D call TRBD1 (5 bases). CDR3 length: 16 amino acids. Deletions cut 2 bases from V and 3 bases from J, with 16 bases between. Germline V gene lookup returns CDR1 SGHAT and CDR2 FQNNGV. CDR3 loop: CASSLPSAGYHYGYTF. DNA of the CDR3: TGTGCCAGCAGCTTACCCTCGGCAGGGTACCACTATGGCTACACCTTC.

This clonotype has more than one count but fewer than ten. The chain recombines TRBV27 with TRBJ1-1, with no clear D. The V and J ends lost 3 bases and 4 bases respectively, with 9 bases between them. The CDR3 contains 13 residues. Germline V gives CDR1 MNHEY, CDR2 SMNVEV (reference sequence). CDR3 nucleotide sequence: TGTGCCAGCAGTTTGCTGGGGAGCACTGAAGCTTTCTTT. The encoded protein is CASSLLGSTEAFF.

This chain uses TRBV9 with TRBJ2-7; the match to TRBD2 covers 7 bases. Germline V gene sequence: CDR1 SGDLS, CDR2 YYNGEE. This CDR3 region has 16 residues. Trimming took 0 bases from V and 0 from J; bases not matched to a gene: 6. Written as DNA, the CDR3 is TGTGCCAGCAGCGTAGAAGCTAGCGGACCCTCCTACGAGCAGTACTTC. This sequence encodes CASSVEASGPSYEQYF. The full variable domain, its missing parts supplied by reference TRBV9 and TRBJ2-7, is DSGVTQTPKHLITATGQRVTLRCSPRSGDLSVYWYQQSLDQGLQFLIQYYNGEERAKGNILERFSAQQFPDLHSELNLSSLELGDSALYFCASSVEASGPSYEQYFGPGTRLTVT.

Only a few counts were recorded for this clonotype. The chain combines TRBV6-2 or TRBV6-3 with TRBJ1-6; perhaps TRBD1 as D (5 bases). Between the trimmed V and J ends, which lost 4 bases and 14 bases, there was a span of 24 bases. Germline CDR1 reads MNHEY; CDR2 reads SVGEGT. The CDR3 is made up of 16 amino acids. CDR3 in amino acids: CASSFIRTYLADTLHF. In DNA, the CDR3 is TGTGCCAGCAGTTTCATAAGGACATACCTCGCCGACACCCTCCACTTT.